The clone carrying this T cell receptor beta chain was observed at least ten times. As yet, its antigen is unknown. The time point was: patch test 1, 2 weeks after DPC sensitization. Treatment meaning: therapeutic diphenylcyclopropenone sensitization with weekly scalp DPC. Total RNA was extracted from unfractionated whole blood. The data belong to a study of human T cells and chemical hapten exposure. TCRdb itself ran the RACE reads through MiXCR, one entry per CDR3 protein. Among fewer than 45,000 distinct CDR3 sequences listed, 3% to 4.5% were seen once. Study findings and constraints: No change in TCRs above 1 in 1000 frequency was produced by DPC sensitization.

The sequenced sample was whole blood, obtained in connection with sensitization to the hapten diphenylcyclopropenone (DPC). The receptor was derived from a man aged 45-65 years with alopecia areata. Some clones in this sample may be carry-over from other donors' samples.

CDR3 in amino acids: CASSRGEIWQPQHF. In DNA form, the CDR3 reads TGTGCCAGCAGCCGAGGGGAGATCTGGCAGCCCCAGCATTTT. This chain uses TRBV7-9 with TRBJ1-5; the D gene is possibly TRBD1 (5 bases). This CDR3 has 14 amino acids. Germline CDR1 and CDR2: SEHNR and FQNEAQ (reference sequence). Trimming left V 5 bases short and J 7 bases short, with 15 bases between.